The 32 T cell receptor beta chains given below trace back to one sample, sequenced in a study of blood T cell repertoires in COVID-19. Using immunoSEQ multiplex PCR, the repertoire was profiled, and TCRdb retains in-frame clones only, with some absent. The top ten clones hold 6.5% to 10% of a sample with some 110,000 clones, approximately 85% of them seen once. Sequencing was carried out using peripheral blood. The receptors stem from a man aged 65-85 years with acute or convalescent COVID-19.

The rearrangement links TRBV5-1 to TRBJ2-1; D not resolved. This CDR3 is built from 16 residues. CDR1 is SGHRS and CDR2 is YFSETQ in the germline V gene. Trimming cost V 0 bases and J 4 bases, with 14 bases left between them. CDR3 DNA: TGCGCCAGCAGCTTGGGGCGGCCCAATGGTTACAATGAGCAGTTCTTC. Its protein is CASSLGRPNGYNEQFF.

V is TRBV6-5 and J is TRBJ2-1, with D possibly being TRBD2 (6 bases). Germline CDR1 reads MNHEY; CDR2 reads SVGAGI. This CDR3 spans 13 amino acids. Deletions cut 6 bases from V and 3 bases from J, with 9 bases between. This chain's CDR3 is CASRNGGYNEQFF. The CDR3, as DNA: TGTGCCAGCAGGAACGGGGGCTACAATGAGCAGTTCTTC.

CDR3 DNA sequence: TGCGCCAGCAGCTTGGCCCCGTGGCAGGGGGAACATGGCTACACCTTC. Translated: CASSLAPWQGEHGYTF. The chain recombines TRBV5-1 with TRBJ1-2; 7 nucleotides agree with TRBD1. CDR1 and CDR2 (germline): SGHRS, YFSETQ. The CDR3 loop spans 16 amino acids. Trimming took 0 bases from V and 6 from J; bases not matched to a gene: 11.

The rearrangement uses TRBV20-1 and TRBJ2-2; 7 bases agree with TRBD1. Germline lookup yields CDR1 DFQATT and CDR2 SNEGSKA (reference sequence). The CDR3 contains 15 residues. With V trimmed by 3 bases and J by 5 bases, 9 bases remained unmatched. The CDR3 region has the DNA TGCAGTGCTAGTTGGGGACAGAAATTAACCGGGGAGCTGTTTTTT. Amino acids: CSASWGQKLTGELFF.

The chain uses TRBV28 and TRBJ2-5; 9 nucleotides align to TRBD1. Germline V lookup: CDR1 MDHEN, CDR2 SYDVKM. V was pared by 5 bases and J by 6 bases, with 10 bases of the junction left unmatched. The CDR3 loop spans 15 amino acids. CDR3 bases: TGTGCCAGCAGTCCTCCGGGACAGGGATCCAAGACCCAGTACTTC. This encodes CASSPPGQGSKTQYF.

In regard to this clone: The same CDR3 also results from other DNA sequences found in this sample. The V gene is TRBV12-3 or TRBV12-4, the J gene TRBJ2-1, with a possible D match to TRBD1 (6 bases). The CDR3 has 11 amino acids. Trimming took off 6 bases at V and 10 bases at J, with 10 bases between the two ends. CDR3 region: CASSPDREQFF. CDR3 coding DNA: TGTGCCAGCAGCCCCGACAGGGAGCAGTTCTTC.

As DNA, the CDR3 is TGTGCCAGCAGCCAAGATCCCAAACTAGCGGGGCAGGACAATGAGCAGTTCTTC. Translation: CASSQDPKLAGQDNEQFF. This chain joins TRBV4-2 and TRBJ2-1; 10 nucleotides agree with TRBD2. With 0 bases clipped from V and 5 bases from J, the junction kept 10 bases outside the gene matches. The length of the CDR3 is 18 residues. CDR1 is LGHNA and CDR2 is YNFKEQ in the germline V gene.

This rearrangement joins TRBV5-6 to TRBJ2-2, with D uncertain. V was shortened by 1 base and J by 7 bases, with 5 bases between the two germline ends. Germline CDR1 and CDR2: SGHDT and YYEEEE. The length of the CDR3 is 12 residues. The DNA for the CDR3 is TGTGCCAGCAGCTTGAGCGTCGGGGAGCTGTTTTTT. Encoded protein: CASSLSVGELFF.

V is TRBV27 and J is TRBJ1-2; TRBD1 agrees at 8 bases. This CDR3 contains 12 residues. With 6 bases clipped from V and 6 bases from J, the junction kept 3 bases outside the gene matches. CDR1 MNHEY and CDR2 SMNVEV come from the germline V gene (reference sequence). The CDR3 sequence is CASREQGDGYTF. CDR3 DNA sequence: TGTGCCAGCAGAGAACAGGGGGATGGCTACACCTTC.

The chain combines TRBV5-4 with TRBJ2-1; 9 positions match TRBD2. CDR1 and CDR2 (germline): SGHNT, YYREEE (reference sequence). The CDR3 totals 14 residues. V shed 9 bases and J 5 bases; nucleotides not matched to a gene: 9. The CDR3 reads CAIKTSGGHNEQFF. CDR3 DNA: TGTGCCATCAAGACAAGCGGGGGGCACAATGAGCAGTTCTTC.

This clone was recorded once. The V and J genes are TRBV6-5 and TRBJ2-7; the D is unclear. Germline CDR1 and CDR2: MNHEY and SVGAGI. The CDR3 is made up of 14 amino acids. The V end lost 0 bases, the J end lost 1 base, and 7 bases lay between the germline ends. The CDR3, as DNA: TGTGCCAGCAGTTACTCAAAACGGTCCTACGAGCAGTACTTC. Protein: CASSYSKRSYEQYF.

The chain couples TRBV15 to TRBJ2-1; TRBD1 aligns across 9 bases. There are 16 residues in the CDR3. V trimming: 0 bases; J trimming: 4 bases; junction bases outside the gene matches: 4. Germline V gives CDR1 LNHNV, CDR2 YYDKDF (reference sequence). CDR3 coding DNA: TGTGCCACCAGCAGAGATCGGGGACAGGGTTACAATGAGCAGTTCTTC. This encodes CATSRDRGQGYNEQFF.

V is TRBV11-2 and J is TRBJ2-3; D unresolved. CDR1 and CDR2 (germline): SGHAT, FQNNGV. V lost 1 base to trimming and J lost 2 bases, with 10 bases between them. The CDR3 sequence is 15 residues long. DNA of the CDR3: TGTGCCAGCAGCTTAGTTTCACATACCACAGATACGCAGTATTTT. Translation gives CASSLVSHTTDTQYF.

CDR3 in DNA: TGTGCCAGCAGTACCTGGGACAGGAGTGGCTACACCTTC. It encodes CASSTWDRSGYTF. V is TRBV6-5 and J is TRBJ1-2; 8 bases map to TRBD1. Unmatched junction bases numbered 6, after V lost 5 bases and J lost 7 bases. CDR3 size: 13 residues. CDR1 and CDR2 (germline): MNHEY, SVGAGI.

The rearrangement joins TRBV3-1 (or the pseudogene TRBV3-2) to TRBJ2-1; 14 bases are a match to TRBD2. Per germline, CDR1 LGHDT and CDR2 YNNKEL (reference sequence). The CDR3 extends over 20 amino acids. V lost 0 bases to trimming and J lost 1 base; unmatched junction nucleotides: 8. The CDR3 coding sequence is TGTGCCAGCAGCCAAGATCTGGGACTAGCGGGAGTTGGGTCCTACAATGAGCAGTTCTTC. This codes for CASSQDLGLAGVGSYNEQFF.

The chain employs TRBV6-1 and TRBJ1-2; D remains unclear. Trimming removed 1 base from V and 2 bases from J, with 8 bases in between. This CDR3 has 14 amino acids. Germline CDR1 and CDR2: MNHNS and SASEGT. The CDR3 loop reads CASSEVGVNYGYTF. CDR3 DNA sequence: TGTGCCAGCAGTGAAGTGGGAGTGAACTATGGCTACACCTTC.

The J gene is TRBJ2-5, the V gene TRBV28, with TRBD2 matching over 9 bases. The CDR3 is 14 amino acids. Germline CDR1 MDHEN, CDR2 SYDVKM. V shed 7 bases and J 2 bases; nucleotides not matched to a gene: 5. This chain's CDR3 is CASKTSGFQETQYF. The CDR3 coding sequence is TGTGCCAGCAAGACTAGCGGATTTCAAGAGACCCAGTACTTC. Filled out from reference TRBV28 and TRBJ2-5, the complete variable domain reads DVKVTQSSRYLVKRTGEKVFLECVQDMDHENMFWYRQDPGLGLRLIYFSYDVKMKEKGDIPEGYSVSREKKERFSLILESASTNQTSMYLCASKTSGFQETQYFGPGTRLLVL.

The DNA of the CDR3 is TGTGCCAGCAGTGGCCCGGGGGGTAGCGGGCTCTACGAGCAGTACTTC. Protein: CASSGPGGSGLYEQYF. V is TRBV2 and J is TRBJ2-7; 7 bases fit TRBD2. The CDR3 contains 16 residues. The trim removed 4 bases at V and 3 bases at J, leaving 12 bases unmatched. Germline CDR1 is SNHLY and CDR2 is FYNNEI. The full variable domain, completed using reference TRBV2 and TRBJ2-7, is EPEVTQTPSHQVTQMGQEVILRCVPISNHLYFYWYRQILGQKVEFLVSFYNNEISEKSEIFDDQFSVERPDGSNFTLKIRSTKLEDSAMYFCASSGPGGSGLYEQYFGPGTRLTVT.

This sequence joins TRBV28 and TRBJ1-2; TRBD1 matches 9 bases. Trimming removed 2 bases from V and 5 bases from J; junction bases left unmatched: 6. Germline V CDR1 and CDR2: MDHEN, SYDVKM. This CDR3 spans 15 amino acids. The CDR3 DNA follows: TGTGCCAGCAGTTTACCGGGACAGGGCATGTATGGCTACACCTTC. It encodes CASSLPGQGMYGYTF.

This clone has only a few counts. This chain uses TRBV6-4 with TRBJ2-5; maybe TRBD2 (7 bases). This CDR3 region has 15 residues. CDR1 and CDR2 from the germline V gene are MRHNA and SNTAGT. With 6 bases removed from V and 2 bases from J, the gap between germline ends came to 16 bases. The DNA for the CDR3 is TGTGCCAGCAGAAACGGGGGGCGGGAGCAAGAGACCCAGTACTTC. Translating gives CASRNGGREQETQYF.

This sequence joins TRBV19 and TRBJ2-2, with unresolved D. This CDR3 has 13 amino acids. Trimming cost V 1 base and J 3 bases, with 3 bases left between them. Germline values: CDR1 LNHDA, CDR2 SQIVND (reference sequence). Here the CDR3 reads CASSIAYTGELFF. CDR3 DNA sequence: TGTGCCAGTAGTATAGCTTACACCGGGGAGCTGTTTTTT.

The V gene is TRBV3-1 (or the pseudogene TRBV3-2), the J gene TRBJ2-1; 8 positions match TRBD2. The CDR3 consists of 13 residues. Germline values: CDR1 LGHDT, CDR2 YNNKEL (reference sequence). Losses at the gene ends were 2 bases for V and 15 bases for J; bases not matched to a gene: 9. The CDR3 coding sequence is TGTGCCAGCAGCCAATTTCCAGCGGGAGAGGGGTTCTTC. Protein sequence: CASSQFPAGEGFF.

V gene TRBV5-1 combines with J gene TRBJ2-3; 9 positions match TRBD2. V trimming: 6 bases; J trimming: 2 bases; junction bases outside the gene matches: 4. CDR1 is SGHRS, CDR2 YFSETQ, per germline. CDR3 length equals 14 residues. The CDR3 loop reads CASTRLADTDTQYF. The DNA of the CDR3 is TGCGCCAGCACCCGACTAGCGGACACAGATACGCAGTATTTT.

This chain links TRBV7-9 with TRBJ1-6, with D uncertain. Trimming took off 5 bases at V and 5 bases at J, with 4 bases between the two ends. In germline, CDR1 is SEHNR, CDR2 FQNEAQ (reference sequence). CDR3 length: 12 residues. The CDR3 sequence: CASSRDNSPLHF. Here the CDR3 DNA reads TGTGCCAGCAGCCGAGATAATTCACCCCTCCACTTT.

The rearrangement uses TRBV10-3 and TRBJ2-4; no reliable D call. Germline values: CDR1 ENHRY, CDR2 SYGVKD. Trimming took off 0 bases at V and 5 bases at J, with 5 bases between the two ends. This CDR3 is 13 amino acids long. CDR3 bases: TGTGCCATCAGTGAGTCTCAGGAAAACATTCAGTACTTC. Encoded protein: CAISESQENIQYF.

This rearrangement joins TRBV9 to TRBJ1-5; D is ambiguous. Deletions cut 7 bases from V and 0 bases from J, with 11 bases between. The CDR3 runs 14 residues. Germline values: CDR1 SGDLS, CDR2 YYNGEE. CDR3 residues: CASAGVNSNQPQHF. In DNA form, the CDR3 reads TGTGCCAGCGCCGGGGTCAATAGCAATCAGCCCCAGCATTTT.

The chain employs TRBV6-5 and TRBJ2-7, with 7 bases matching TRBD1. Germline V CDR1 and CDR2: MNHEY, SVGAGI. The CDR3 spans 14 residues. With 6 bases clipped from V and 6 bases from J, the junction kept 11 bases outside the gene matches. The CDR3 loop is CASSLNRGGSEQYF. For the CDR3, the DNA is TGTGCCAGCAGCCTTAACAGGGGTGGCTCCGAGCAGTACTTC.

The gene calls are TRBV28 and TRBJ1-2; perhaps TRBD1 as D (5 bases). Germline CDR1 MDHEN, CDR2 SYDVKM. CDR3 size: 11 residues. The CDR3 DNA reads TGTGCGAGCGCGGGGACCTATGGCTACACCTTC. Protein sequence: CASAGTYGYTF.

CDR3 protein: CASSPGGTGYNSPLHF. CDR3 nucleotides: TGTGCCAGCAGCCCAGGCGGGACAGGCTATAATTCACCCCTCCACTTT. The rearrangement links TRBV3-1 (or the pseudogene TRBV3-2) to TRBJ1-6; 8 bases line up with TRBD1. The CDR3 is 16 amino acids. Germline CDR1 and CDR2: LGHDT and YNNKEL (reference sequence). V dropped 4 bases and J dropped 3; count of bases not matched to a gene: 5.

The chain's CDR3 is CASGINGQATGGTDTQYF. As DNA, the CDR3 is TGTGCTAGTGGTATCAACGGACAGGCGACGGGGGGCACAGATACGCAGTATTTT. This chain connects TRBV12-5 to TRBJ2-3, with a possible D match to TRBD1 (7 bases). V was cut by 5 bases and J by 1 base, with 22 bases left in between. Germline assignment: CDR1 LGHNT and CDR2 FRNRAP. This CDR3 spans 18 amino acids.

This chain uses TRBV5-6 with TRBJ1-4; D not resolved. CDR3 size: 14 residues. CDR1 and CDR2 from the germline V gene are SGHDT and YYEEEE. Trimming removed 2 bases from V and 5 bases from J, with 10 bases in between. The CDR3 nucleotides are TGTGCCAGCAGCTTCCGAAGTCTAAATGAAAAACTGTTTTTT. Protein: CASSFRSLNEKLFF.

V gene TRBV5-4 combines with J gene TRBJ2-7; D gene ambiguous. Deletions cut 5 bases from V and 0 bases from J, with 9 bases between. The CDR3 is 13 residues long. Per germline, CDR1 SGHNT and CDR2 YYREEE (reference sequence). DNA of the CDR3: TGTGCCAGCAGTCGCGTAAACTCCTACGAGCAGTACTTC. It codes for CASSRVNSYEQYF.